This passage covers 31 T cell receptor beta chains from one sample sequenced in a study of blood T cell repertoires in COVID-19. Method: immunoSEQ multiplex PCR; TCRdb's copy keeps in-frame clones and lacks some. The sample includes 250,000 to 300,000 clones, about nine tenths of them seen just once. Sequenced: peripheral blood. All receptors come from a woman in her 40s with acute or convalescent COVID-19.

The chain couples TRBV18 to TRBJ2-1; D might be TRBD1 (6 bases). Trimming removed 3 bases at V and 3 bases at J, with 12 bases between. Germline CDR1 and CDR2: KGHSH and LQKENI. The CDR3 sequence is 15 residues long. In nucleotides, the CDR3 is TGTGCCAGCTCACCCACCTCGGGACACTACAATGAGCAGTTCTTC. The encoded protein is CASSPTSGHYNEQFF.

The chain combines TRBV27 with TRBJ2-1; a weak D match, TRBD2 (6 bases). There are 13 residues in the CDR3. V lost 8 bases and J 2 bases, leaving 10 bases between the germline ends. The germline gives CDR1 MNHEY, CDR2 SMNVEV (reference sequence). The CDR3 protein is CASRDSTYNEQFF. CDR3 bases: TGTGCCAGCCGGGACTCAACCTACAATGAGCAGTTCTTC.

The chain is built from TRBV2 and TRBJ1-1; D gene unclear. Trimming took off 6 bases at V and 1 base at J, with 6 bases between the two ends. Germline V gene sequence: CDR1 SNHLY, CDR2 FYNNEI. This CDR3 is 12 amino acids long. CDR3 residues: CASRAGNTEAFF. The CDR3 region has the DNA TGTGCCAGCAGGGCGGGGAACACTGAAGCTTTCTTT.

This rearrangement joins TRBV27 to TRBJ2-2, with D possibly TRBD1 on 6 matching bases. Trimming shortened V by 5 bases and J by 0 bases, and 13 bases separated the two germline ends. Germline assignment: CDR1 MNHEY and CDR2 SMNVEV (reference sequence). The CDR3 loop spans 16 amino acids. CDR3 sequence (DNA): TGTGCCAGCAGTCCGGACGGGACAACGAACACCGGGGAGCTGTTTTTT. Amino acid sequence: CASSPDGTTNTGELFF.

The chain recombines TRBV11-2 with TRBJ2-6; D call uncertain. The germline CDR1 and CDR2 sequences are SGHAT and FQNNGV. CDR3 length: 19 residues. V lost 6 bases and J 4 bases, leaving 25 bases between the germline ends. The CDR3 bases are TGTGCCAGCAGTTTGGGCTTCGGTAGTGAAGGCACCGGGGCCAACGTCCTGACTTTC. This encodes CASSLGFGSEGTGANVLTF.

The rearrangement uses TRBV12-3 or TRBV12-4 and TRBJ1-2; 10 bases map to TRBD1. The CDR3 runs to 12 residues. Losses at the gene ends were 11 bases for V and 8 bases for J; bases not matched to a gene: 8. Here the CDR3 reads CAEYGTGVGYTF. CDR3 bases: TGTGCCGAATACGGGACAGGGGTCGGCTACACCTTC.

V and J are TRBV29-1 and TRBJ1-6, with 9 bases lining up with TRBD1. CDR1 SQVTM and CDR2 ANQGSEA come from the germline V gene. V was clipped by 6 bases and J by 7 bases; unmatched bases: 4. The length of the CDR3 is 13 residues. CDR3 amino acids: CSVSGTGNSPLHF. The CDR3, as DNA: TGCAGCGTATCCGGGACAGGGAATTCACCCCTCCACTTT.

CDR3 region: CSVEDLLGTDTQYF. In DNA form, the CDR3 reads TGCAGCGTTGAAGATCTTCTTGGCACAGATACGCAGTATTTT. This chain joins TRBV29-1 and TRBJ2-3; the D is unclear. V was trimmed by 0 bases and J by 1 base, leaving 8 bases between them. The CDR3 runs to 14 residues. Germline loops: CDR1 SQVTM, CDR2 ANQGSEA.

V usage is TRBV9 and J usage is TRBJ1-1; TRBD1 matches 7 bases. Germline CDR1 and CDR2: SGDLS and YYNGEE. The CDR3 has 13 residues. Losses at the gene ends were 3 bases for V and 8 bases for J; bases not matched to a gene: 7. Here the CDR3 DNA reads TGTGCCAGCAGCGCGGACAGGAGGGGGGAAGCTTTCTTT. This encodes CASSADRRGEAFF.

This chain joins TRBV29-1 and TRBJ1-1; D is ambiguous. Trimming took 8 bases from V and 1 from J, leaving 11 bases between them. The germline CDR1 and CDR2 sequences are SQVTM and ANQGSEA. The CDR3 spans 12 residues. CDR3 in amino acids: CSSDIGNTEAFF. The CDR3 nucleotides read TGCAGCTCTGACATAGGGAACACTGAAGCTTTCTTT.

V usage is TRBV2 and J usage is TRBJ1-2; TRBD1 is a possible D gene (5 bases). The germline V and J ends were trimmed by 9 bases and 0 bases, with 8 bases remaining between them. This CDR3 is built from 12 residues. Germline values: CDR1 SNHLY, CDR2 FYNNEI. This chain's CDR3 is CARDKPNYGYTF. In DNA form, the CDR3 reads TGTGCCAGGGACAAACCTAACTATGGCTACACCTTC.

The rearrangement links TRBV5-1 to TRBJ2-3, with unresolved D. The CDR3 has 14 amino acids. The germline CDR1 and CDR2 sequences are SGHRS and YFSETQ. Trimming shortened V by 4 bases and J by 0 bases, and 9 bases separated the two germline ends. DNA of the CDR3: TGCGCCAGCAGCAAGCACTCTAGCACAGATACGCAGTATTTT. Amino acid sequence: CASSKHSSTDTQYF.

The V and J genes are TRBV29-1 and TRBJ1-1; TRBD1 agrees at 8 bases. V lost 7 bases and J lost 6; bases outside the gene matches: 16. From germline, CDR1 is SQVTM and CDR2 ANQGSEA. CDR3 size: 15 residues. The CDR3 loop reads CSALGGVSGGSEAFF. CDR3 sequence (DNA): TGCAGCGCTTTGGGGGGCGTTTCAGGGGGCTCTGAAGCTTTCTTT. The variable domain in full, completed from reference TRBV29-1 and TRBJ1-1, reads SAVISQKPSRDICQRGTSLTIQCQVDSQVTMMFWYRQQPGQSLTLIATANQGSEATYESGFVIDKFPISRPNLTFSTLTVSNMSPEDSSIYLCSALGGVSGGSEAFFGQGTRLTVV.

The chain combines TRBV24-1 with TRBJ1-1; no firm D call. The germline CDR1 and CDR2 sequences are KGHDR and SFDVKD. The CDR3 sequence is 15 residues long. V dropped 3 bases and J dropped 1 base, with 11 bases sitting between them. CDR3 in DNA: TGTGCCACCAGTGATAGCGGCGCCGGGAACACTGAAGCTTTCTTT. Amino acid sequence: CATSDSGAGNTEAFF.

The rearrangement links TRBV5-1 to TRBJ2-5, with D possibly matching TRBD2 (7 bases). With 1 base removed from V and 1 base from J, the gap between germline ends came to 11 bases. The CDR3 is 15 amino acids. Germline V gives CDR1 SGHRS, CDR2 YFSETQ. This CDR3 reads CASSLTGRVQETQYF. The CDR3 bases are TGCGCCAGCAGCTTGACAGGGAGGGTCCAAGAGACCCAGTACTTC.

This rearrangement joins TRBV10-1 to TRBJ1-2, with 9 positions matching TRBD1. V dropped 7 bases and J dropped 8; count of bases not matched to a gene: 17. CDR3 length equals 16 residues. The germline V gene encodes CDR1 WNHNN and CDR2 SYGVQD (reference sequence). The CDR3 reads CASKSGQGIIRGGYTF. In nucleotides, the CDR3 is TGCGCCAGCAAATCCGGACAGGGGATCATACGGGGGGGCTACACCTTC.

The chain couples TRBV30 to TRBJ1-6; D is possibly TRBD1 (5 bases). The CDR3 consists of 13 residues. CDR1 and CDR2 from the germline V gene are GTSNPN and SVGIG (reference sequence). CDR3 coding DNA: TGTGCTGGCCGGGCAGGGTATAATTCACCCCTCCACTTT. Translated, it gives CAGRAGYNSPLHF.

V and J are TRBV11-3 and TRBJ2-3, with D possibly being TRBD2 (6 bases). Germline V gene data show CDR1 as SGHNT and CDR2 as YENEEA. The CDR3 length is 15 residues. V was cut by 5 bases and J by 5 bases, with 17 bases left in between. CDR3 nucleotide sequence: TGTGCCAGCAGCCCGCAGACTAGTAGTATAGATACGCAGTATTTT. Protein sequence: CASSPQTSSIDTQYF.

The chain is built from TRBV2 and TRBJ1-1, with TRBD1 matching over 8 bases. The CDR3 has 13 residues. The germline V gene has CDR1 SNHLY and CDR2 FYNNEI. Trimming took 5 bases from V and 6 from J; bases not matched to a gene: 5. In DNA form, the CDR3 reads TGTGCCAGCAGTAGGACAGGGCGCTCTGAAGCTTTCTTT. Translated: CASSRTGRSEAFF.

The CDR3 DNA reads TGTGCCAGCAGCCCCACGACAGGGAGCAATCAGCCCCAGCATTTT. Amino acids: CASSPTTGSNQPQHF. V and J are TRBV4-2 and TRBJ1-5, with 7 nucleotides matching TRBD1. J gave up 1 base and V 4 bases, and 4 bases lay outside the gene matches. Germline V gene sequence: CDR1 LGHNA, CDR2 YNFKEQ. This CDR3 contains 15 residues.

The CDR3 region is CASAAAWANVLTF. CDR3 in DNA: TGTGCCAGCGCGGCAGCCTGGGCCAACGTCCTGACTTTC. The J gene is TRBJ2-6, the V gene TRBV2, with no clear D. The V gene's germline CDR1 is SNHLY and CDR2 FYNNEI. The CDR3 runs 13 residues. Trimming cost V 8 bases and J 5 bases, with 10 bases left between them. Using reference TRBV2 and TRBJ2-6 for the parts outside the CDR3, the full variable domain is EPEVTQTPSHQVTQMGQEVILRCVPISNHLYFYWYRQILGQKVEFLVSFYNNEISEKSEIFDDQFSVERPDGSNFTLKIRSTKLEDSAMYFCASAAAWANVLTFGAGSRLTVL.

The chain employs TRBV2 and TRBJ2-2, with 9 positions matching TRBD1. The germline CDR1 and CDR2 sequences are SNHLY and FYNNEI. Unmatched junction bases numbered 2, after V lost 3 bases and J lost 3 bases. This CDR3 spans 15 amino acids. The chain's CDR3 is CASSETGGDTGELFF. CDR3 sequence (DNA): TGTGCCAGCAGTGAGACAGGGGGGGACACCGGGGAGCTGTTTTTT. Variable domain in full (rest from reference TRBV2 and TRBJ2-2): EPEVTQTPSHQVTQMGQEVILRCVPISNHLYFYWYRQILGQKVEFLVSFYNNEISEKSEIFDDQFSVERPDGSNFTLKIRSTKLEDSAMYFCASSETGGDTGELFFGEGSRLTVL.

The chain employs TRBV5-1 and TRBJ2-5; TRBD2 might be the D (6 bases). Germline V gene data show CDR1 as SGHRS and CDR2 as YFSETQ. The CDR3 consists of 16 residues. V lost 1 base and J 4 bases, leaving 17 bases between the germline ends. The CDR3 sequence is CASSLNGGGVRETQYF. CDR3 bases: TGCGCCAGCAGCTTGAATGGCGGAGGGGTCCGAGAGACCCAGTACTTC.

The J gene is TRBJ2-2, the V gene TRBV7-9; D is perhaps TRBD1 (5 bases). Germline V lookup: CDR1 SEHNR, CDR2 FQNEAQ (reference sequence). This CDR3 has 16 residues. Trimming left V 4 bases short and J 0 bases short, with 12 bases between. The CDR3 coding sequence is TGTGCCAGCAGCTATAAGGGCAGGGCGAACACCGGGGAGCTGTTTTTT. Translating it yields CASSYKGRANTGELFF. Looking up the rest from reference TRBV7-9 and TRBJ2-2 gives the full variable domain: DTGVSQNPRHKITKRGQNVTFRCDPISEHNRLYWYRQTLGQGPEFLTYFQNEAQLEKSRLLSDRFSAERPKGSFSTLEIQRTEQGDSAMYLCASSYKGRANTGELFFGEGSRLTVL.

The genes are TRBV5-8 and TRBJ2-5; TRBD2 matches 11 bases. J was trimmed by 1 base and V by 5 bases; bases with no gene match: 4. Per germline, CDR1 SGHTS and CDR2 YDEGEE. The CDR3 length is 15 residues. CDR3 loop: CASRIGLAGQETQYF. CDR3 coding DNA: TGTGCCAGCAGGATTGGACTAGCGGGCCAAGAGACCCAGTACTTC.

V is TRBV6-5 and J is TRBJ1-3; 10 bases map to TRBD1. The V and J ends lost 5 bases and 3 bases, in that order; junction bases with no gene match: 4. The CDR3 has 15 amino acids. Germline assignment: CDR1 MNHEY and CDR2 SVGAGI. This chain's CDR3 is CASSLDRGHGNTIYF. CDR3 DNA: TGTGCCAGCAGTCTCGACAGGGGGCATGGAAACACCATATATTTT.

This chain links TRBV29-1 with TRBJ2-3; TRBD2 matches at 7 bases. The CDR3 runs to 18 residues. The germline gives CDR1 SQVTM, CDR2 ANQGSEA. The trim removed 1 base at V and 2 bases at J, leaving 15 bases unmatched. CDR3 amino acids: CSVEAPPPPSGLTDTQYF. The CDR3 DNA follows: TGCAGCGTTGAAGCCCCACCACCCCCTAGCGGACTCACAGATACGCAGTATTTT.

J is TRBJ2-5 and V is TRBV19; D not certain. V was trimmed by 1 base and J by 7 bases, leaving 10 bases between them. The CDR3 totals 13 residues. Germline-derived CDR1 and CDR2 are LNHDA and SQIVND (reference sequence). CDR3 coding DNA: TGTGCCAGTAGTATAGTCCCGCCGGGGACCCAGTACTTC. Protein product: CASSIVPPGTQYF.

The rearrangement links TRBV3-1 (or the pseudogene TRBV3-2) to TRBJ1-6, with D uncertain. The CDR3 is 15 amino acids. Germline CDR1 is LGHDT and CDR2 is YNNKEL (reference sequence). V lost 0 bases and J lost 11, with 14 bases in between. CDR3: CASSQDTGFSPPLHF. The CDR3 DNA reads as TGTGCCAGCAGCCAAGATACCGGGTTCAGCCCACCCCTCCACTTT.

The chain joins TRBV30 to TRBJ1-1; D is unresolved. The CDR3 covers 12 residues. V was trimmed by 4 bases and J by 3 bases, leaving 9 bases between them. CDR1 is GTSNPN and CDR2 is SVGIG in the germline V gene (reference sequence). CDR3 in amino acids: CAWTSGYTEAFF. Written as DNA, the CDR3 is TGTGCCTGGACGAGCGGCTACACTGAAGCTTTCTTT.

The chain is built from TRBV7-9 and TRBJ2-1; 9 positions match TRBD1. Germline V gene lookup returns CDR1 SEHNR and CDR2 FQNEAQ (reference sequence). V trimming: 6 bases; J trimming: 3 bases; junction bases outside the gene matches: 6. The CDR3 length is 15 residues. Here the CDR3 reads CASRTGTGIYNEQFF. The CDR3 DNA reads TGTGCCAGCAGGACCGGGACAGGGATCTACAATGAGCAGTTCTTC.